The TCR beta chain under discussion was sequenced for a study of CD8 T cells in ankylosing spondylitis. The CDR3 runs 16 residues. V was clipped by 3 bases and J by 5 bases; unmatched bases: 11. Germline values: CDR1 SGDLS, CDR2 YYNGEE. This clonotype turned up a few times. Its target is not known. Using quantitative 5'-RACE with molecular barcodes, the authors made TCR beta libraries. TCRdb called the 5' RACE reads again in MiXCR, with one record for every CDR3 protein. The sample holds some 700,000 distinct CDR3 sequences, around 20% seen once. Findings of the study overall: Blood of patients with ankylosing spondylitis appeared to be characterized by a TCR beta motif of roughly eight highly homologous variants. Significant enrichment of disease-linked clones was reportedly seen in matched ankylosing spondylitis synovial fluid.

Sample: blood, either unsorted or a sorted T cell fraction (not recorded which). This TCR was recovered from a male donor with ankylosing spondylitis. This chain uses TRBV9 with TRBJ1-1; the match to TRBD1 covers 9 bases. CDR3 coding DNA: TGTGCCAGCAGCGCAACCCCGGACAGGGGACCGACTGAAGCTTTCTTT. Residues: CASSATPDRGPTEAFF.